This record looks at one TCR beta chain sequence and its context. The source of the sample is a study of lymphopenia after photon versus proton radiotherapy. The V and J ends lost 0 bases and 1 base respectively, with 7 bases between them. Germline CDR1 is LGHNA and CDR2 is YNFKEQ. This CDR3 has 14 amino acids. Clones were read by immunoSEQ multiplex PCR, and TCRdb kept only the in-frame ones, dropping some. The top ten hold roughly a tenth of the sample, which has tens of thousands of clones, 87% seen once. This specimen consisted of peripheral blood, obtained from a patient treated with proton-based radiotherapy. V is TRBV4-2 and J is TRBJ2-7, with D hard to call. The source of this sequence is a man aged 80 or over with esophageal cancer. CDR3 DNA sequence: TGTGCCAGCAGCCAAGAACTGCTATCCTACGAGCAGTACTTC. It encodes CASSQELLSYEQYF.